This T cell receptor (beta chain) was profiled in a study of T cells in Graves' hyperthyroidism and ophthalmopathy. The study, taken as a whole, reports: Most clonotypes expanded in the thyroid (above 0.001) were also present in blood.

Trimming removed 1 base at V and 3 bases at J, with 10 bases between. Germline values: CDR1 LGHDT, CDR2 YNNKEL (reference sequence). The length of the CDR3 is 15 residues. Amplified regions were TCR beta CDR3 sequences from RNA transcripts. First-round RT-PCR of the TCR CDR3 relied on the HTBI primer set. TCRdb passed the multiplex PCR reads through MiXCR, listing each CDR3 protein once. The sample contains 390,000 or so distinct CDR3 sequences, roughly 14% of which appear only once. This clonotype showed up many times. The antigen is undetermined. This TCR derives from a man between 18 and 35 years old with Graves' ophthalmopathy. Material: blood. This rearrangement joins TRBV3-1 to TRBJ1-5; D is ambiguous. The CDR3 spells CASSQGLHFNQPQHF. In nucleotides, the CDR3 is TGTGCCAGCAGCCAAGGGCTACACTTCAATCAGCCCCAGCATTTT. Full variable domain (remainder filled in from reference TRBV3-1 and TRBJ1-5): DTAVSQTPKYLVTQMGNDKSIKCEQNLGHDTMYWYKQDSKKFLKIMFSYNNKELIINETVPNRFSPKSPDKAHLNLHINSLELGDSAVYFCASSQGLHFNQPQHFGDGTRLSIL.